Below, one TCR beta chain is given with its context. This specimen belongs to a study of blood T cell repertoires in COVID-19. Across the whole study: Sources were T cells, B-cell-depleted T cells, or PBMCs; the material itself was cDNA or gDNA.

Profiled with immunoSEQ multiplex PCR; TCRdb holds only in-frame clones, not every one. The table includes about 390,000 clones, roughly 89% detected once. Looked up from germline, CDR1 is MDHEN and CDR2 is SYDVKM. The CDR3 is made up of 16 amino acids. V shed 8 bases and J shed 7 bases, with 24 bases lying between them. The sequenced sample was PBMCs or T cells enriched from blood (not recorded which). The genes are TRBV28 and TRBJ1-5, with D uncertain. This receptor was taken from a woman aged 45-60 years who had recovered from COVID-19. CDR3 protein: CASSSRRDYSGQPQHF. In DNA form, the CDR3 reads TGTGCCAGCTCCTCTCGACGTGACTACTCGGGGCAGCCCCAGCATTTT.